This is a list of T cell receptor beta chains from one sample in a study of molecular identifiers for immune sequencing clone quantification. MiXCR, run by TCRdb on the PCR reads, gives a single entry per CDR3 protein. Counted here are more than 550,000 distinct CDR3 sequences, 25% occurring once; the ten biggest clones make up about 0.8%. Material: naive CD8+ T cells from blood, with Jurkat cell RNA spiked in. The receptors shown here come from a human donor in good health. Some libraries in this study had Jurkat cell RNA spiked in. CDR3s include the opening cysteine and the closing phenylalanine or tryptophan. A D gene is named only where the DNA matches it firmly. Expanded clones are given a class, and other clones once, few, many or no size at all.

abundance	v_gene	d_gene	j_gene	CDR3aa	CDR3nt
many	TRBV19	.	TRBJ1-2	CASSAPQGYYGYTF	TGTGCCAGTAGTGCCCCCCAGGGTTACTATGGCTACACCTTC
few	TRBV10-3	.	TRBJ2-6	CAISEDHRGIGSGVLPF	TGTGCCATCAGTGAGGATCACCGGGGGATCGGGTCAGGCGTCCTGCCTTTC
.	TRBV4-3	.	TRBJ2-1	CASSPGLVRSSYNEQFF	TGCGCCAGCAGCCCGGGACTGGTCCGGAGCTCCTACAATGAGCAGTTCTTC
many	TRBV30	.	TRBJ2-7	CAWSEGTLEQYF	TGTGCCTGGAGTGAGGGGACCCTCGAGCAGTACTTC
many	TRBV10-3	.	TRBJ2-7	CAISDSGSSYEQYF	TGTGCCATCAGTGATTCGGGTAGCTCCTACGAGCAGTACTTC
many	TRBV7-6	.	TRBJ1-3	CASNPLGSGNTIYF	TGTGCCAGCAACCCCCTTGGATCTGGAAACACCATATATTTT
.	TRBV13	.	TRBJ1-6	CASSTLNSPLHF	TGTGCCAGCAGTACACTGAATTCACCCCTCCACTTT
few	TRBV27	TRBD1	TRBJ2-3	CASRDLETGVSTDTQYF	TGTGCCAGCAGGGACCTCGAGACAGGGGTTTCCACAGATACGCAGTATTTT
few	TRBV27	.	TRBJ2-3	CASSLSYKGPSTDTQYF	TGTGCCAGCAGTTTATCATATAAGGGCCCCTCTACAGATACGCAGTATTTT
few	TRBV5-1	TRBD1	TRBJ2-7	CASSSTGFGEQYF	TGCGCCAGCAGCTCGACAGGGTTCGGCGAGCAGTACTTC
.	TRBV4-1	.	TRBJ1-1	CANSPPPVNGGAFF	TGCGCCAACAGCCCCCCCCCCGTTAATGGCGGAGCTTTCTTT
many	TRBV7-8	.	TRBJ2-7	CASSPGAVSSYEQYF	TGTGCCAGCAGCCCGGGGGCGGTTAGCTCCTACGAGCAGTACTTC
many	TRBV7-9	.	TRBJ2-7	CASRKLEDYEQYF	TGTGCCAGCAGGAAACTAGAGGACTACGAGCAGTACTTC
many	TRBV5-1	.	TRBJ2-3	CASSLASGLTDTQYF	TGCGCCAGCAGCTTGGCAAGCGGCCTCACAGATACGCAGTATTTT
.	TRBV3-1	.	TRBJ2-3	CASSQLSSSGDTQYF	TGTGCCAGCAGCCAATTAAGCTCCAGTGGAGATACGCAGTATTTT
few	TRBV28	.	TRBJ1-3	CASSLSGRSGNTIYF	TGTGCCAGCAGTCTATCAGGGCGGTCTGGAAACACCATATATTTT
few	TRBV27	.	TRBJ2-7	CASSTQWGFSYEQYF	TGTGCCAGCAGTACCCAGTGGGGGTTCTCCTACGAGCAGTACTTC
few	TRBV7-9	.	TRBJ2-1	CASSPGLEDEQFF	TGTGCCAGCAGCCCAGGGTTAGAGGATGAGCAGTTCTTC
few	TRBV27	TRBD1	TRBJ2-7	CASAWDRSYEQYF	TGTGCCAGCGCATGGGACAGATCCTACGAGCAGTACTTC
few	TRBV5-6	TRBD2	TRBJ2-3	CASRSRGGPPDTQYF	TGTGCCAGCAGGTCCCGCGGGGGTCCCCCGGATACGCAGTATTTT
.	TRBV5-1	TRBD1	TRBJ2-7	CASSLGQGPHEQYF	TGCGCCAGCAGCTTGGGACAGGGACCGCACGAGCAGTACTTC
.	TRBV30	.	TRBJ2-7	CAWSGRHYEQYF	TGTGCCTGGAGTGGAAGGCACTACGAGCAGTACTTC
.	TRBV28	TRBD1	TRBJ1-5	CASSLGGQGAGQPQHF	TGTGCCAGCAGTTTAGGTGGGCAGGGGGCAGGACAGCCCCAGCATTTT
.	TRBV6-5	.	TRBJ2-7	CASSYSEGFEQYF	TGTGCCAGCAGTTACTCGGAGGGTTTCGAGCAGTACTTC
many	TRBV19	TRBD1	TRBJ2-3	CASSILQGDTQYF	TGTGCCAGTAGTATACTACAGGGGGATACGCAGTATTTT
few	TRBV19	.	TRBJ1-1	CASSILNTEAFF	TGTGCCAGTAGCATCCTGAACACTGAAGCTTTCTTT
.	TRBV27	.	TRBJ2-1	CAGSPEGGGYYNAQFF	TGTGCCGGCAGCCCGGAGGGCGGCGGATACTACAATGCGCAGTTCTTC
few	TRBV27	.	TRBJ2-3	CASKGRVGSTDTQYF	TGTGCCAGCAAAGGGCGCGTGGGTAGCACAGATACGCAGTATTTT
.	TRBV19	TRBD1	TRBJ2-2	CASSIEVGQGKTGELFF	TGTGCCAGTAGTATTGAAGTAGGACAGGGAAAGACCGGGGAGCTGTTTTTT
many	TRBV6-2/TRBV6-3	.	TRBJ2-7	CASSPGRTSSYEQYF	TGTGCCAGCAGCCCCGGACGGACGAGCTCCTACGAGCAGTACTTC
many	TRBV28	.	TRBJ2-7	CASSLKGPAYEQYF	TGTGCCAGCAGTTTAAAGGGACCGGCCTACGAGCAGTACTTC
.	TRBV6-6	TRBD1	TRBJ1-2	CASSHPGEGAVYGYTF	TGTGCCAGCAGTCACCCGGGGGAGGGGGCCGTCTATGGCTACACCTTC
.	TRBV20-1	TRBD2	TRBJ2-7	CSARDEAGVYEQYF	TGCAGTGCTCGGGATGAGGCGGGAGTTTACGAGCAGTACTTC
few	TRBV9	.	TRBJ2-3	CASTTGAEHTDTQYF	TGTGCCAGCACGACTGGGGCGGAACACACAGATACGCAGTATTTT
few	TRBV30	.	TRBJ2-2	CAQQGPGELFF	TGTGCCCAACAGGGCCCCGGGGAGCTGTTTTTT
many	TRBV2	.	TRBJ1-1	CASSEWNLNTEAFF	TGTGCCAGCAGTGAATGGAATTTGAACACTGAAGCTTTCTTT
many	TRBV5-1	TRBD2	TRBJ2-5	CASSLLSGSQETQYF	TGCGCCAGCAGCCTCCTAAGCGGGAGCCAAGAGACCCAGTACTTC
.	TRBV9	.	TRBJ1-6	CASSVDRTASYNPPLHF	TGTGCCAGCAGCGTGGACCGAACCGCCTCCTATAATCCACCCCTCCACTTT
.	TRBV27	TRBD1	TRBJ2-2	CAGSLSSVQGATGELFF	TGTGCCGGCAGCCTTAGCAGCGTGCAGGGGGCTACCGGGGAGCTGTTTTTT
.	TRBV3-2	.	TRBJ2-3	CASSQDGTARCSTQYF	TGTGCCAGCAGCCAAGACGGGACGGCCAGGTGTAGTACGCAGTATTTT
.	TRBV5-6	TRBD1	TRBJ2-7	CASSRNRDRNYEQYF	TGTGCCAGCAGTCGGAACCGGGACAGGAACTACGAGCAGTACTTC
few	TRBV5-1	TRBD2	TRBJ2-1	CASSYLAGATLGYNEQFF	TGCGCCAGCAGCTATCTAGCGGGGGCTACCCTGGGCTACAATGAGCAGTTCTTC
many	TRBV12-3/TRBV12-4	.	TRBJ2-7	CASSLAGTKFKYF	TGTGCCAGCAGTTTAGCTGGGACAAAATTTAAGTACTTC
many	TRBV7-9	.	TRBJ2-7	CASGDREEKYF	TGTGCCAGCGGAGACAGGGAGGAGAAGTACTTC
few	TRBV6-5	.	TRBJ2-1	CASSYSVSPGNEQFF	TGTGCCAGCAGTTACTCGGTTAGTCCGGGCAATGAGCAGTTCTTC
many	TRBV4-3	TRBD2	TRBJ2-7	CASSQHLAGYEQYF	TGCGCCAGCAGCCAACATCTAGCGGGGTACGAGCAGTACTTC
.	TRBV6-4	.	TRBJ1-5	CASSDVKFDRTNQPQHF	TGTGCCAGCAGTGACGTCAAGTTCGACCGGACAAATCAGCCCCAGCATTTT
.	TRBV27	.	TRBJ2-7	CASSWGPTGEQYF	TGTGCCAGCAGTTGGGGTCCTACGGGGGAGCAGTACTTC
.	TRBV6-6	.	TRBJ1-2	CASTLIANYGYTF	TGTGCCAGCACTTTAATAGCAAACTATGGCTACACCTTC
many	TRBV6-5	.	TRBJ2-4	CASSEGVSVAKNIQYF	TGTGCCAGCAGTGAAGGGGTTTCAGTCGCCAAAAACATTCAGTACTTC
many	TRBV4-3	TRBD1	TRBJ2-7	CASSQGTGPNEQYF	TGCGCCAGCAGCCAAGGGACAGGGCCCAACGAGCAGTACTTC
many	TRBV29-1	.	TRBJ2-2	CSVRGAFTGELFF	TGCAGCGTTCGGGGGGCTTTCACCGGGGAGCTGTTTTTT
.	TRBV3-1	.	TRBJ1-1	CASTPTGLGAEAFF	TGTGCCAGCACGCCAACAGGGCTGGGGGCTGAAGCTTTCTTT
few	TRBV5-6	.	TRBJ1-5	CASSLSHRFGPQHF	TGTGCCAGCAGCTTGTCCCACCGCTTTGGGCCCCAGCATTTT